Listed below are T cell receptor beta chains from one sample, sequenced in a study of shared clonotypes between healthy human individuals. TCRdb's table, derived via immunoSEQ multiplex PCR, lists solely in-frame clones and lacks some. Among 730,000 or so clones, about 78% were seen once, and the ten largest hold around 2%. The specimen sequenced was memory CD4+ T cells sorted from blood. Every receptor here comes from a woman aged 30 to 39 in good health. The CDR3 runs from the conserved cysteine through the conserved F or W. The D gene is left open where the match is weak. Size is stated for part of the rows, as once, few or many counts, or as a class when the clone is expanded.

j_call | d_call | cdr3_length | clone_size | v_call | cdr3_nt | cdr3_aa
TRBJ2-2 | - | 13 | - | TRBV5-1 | TGCGCCAGCAGCGTCGACAACACCGGGGAGCTGTTTTTT | CASSVDNTGELFF
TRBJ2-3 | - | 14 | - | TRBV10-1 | TGCGCCAGCAGTGAACGGCTAAGCACAGATACGCAGTATTTT | CASSERLSTDTQYF
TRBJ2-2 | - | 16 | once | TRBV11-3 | TGTGCCAGCAGCTTATCCGGGACAACAAACACCGGGGAGCTGTTTTTT | CASSLSGTTNTGELFF
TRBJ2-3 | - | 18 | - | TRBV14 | TGTGCCAGCAGCCAAGGGACTGCGGCGGTCTGGGGCACAGATACGCAGTATTTT | CASSQGTAAVWGTDTQYF
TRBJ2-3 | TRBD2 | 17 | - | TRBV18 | TGTGCCAGCTCACCCGGACTAGCGGGAGGTTTCACAGATACGCAGTATTTT | CASSPGLAGGFTDTQYF
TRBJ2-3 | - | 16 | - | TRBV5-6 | TGTGCCAGCAACAGATACGGGACTTCACGAACAGATACGCAGTATTTT | CASNRYGTSRTDTQYF
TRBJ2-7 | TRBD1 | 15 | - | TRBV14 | TGTGCCAGAAAAGCGACAGGGGAGGAGGTCTACGAGCAGTACTTC | CARKATGEEVYEQYF
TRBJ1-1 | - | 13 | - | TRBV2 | TGTGCCAGCAGGAGGGGGGGGAACACTGAAGCTTTCTTT | CASRRGGNTEAFF
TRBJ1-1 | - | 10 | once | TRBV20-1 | TGCAGTGCTAGAGACCCTGAAGCTTTCTTT | CSARDPEAFF
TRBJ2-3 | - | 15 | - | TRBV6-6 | TGTGCCAGCAGTTACTCTGTTGGGGGTGCACATACGCAGTATTTT | CASSYSVGGAHTQYF
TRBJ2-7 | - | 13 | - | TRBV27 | TGTGCCACCTCGGGACTTTTCCCCAACGAGCAGTACTTC | CATSGLFPNEQYF
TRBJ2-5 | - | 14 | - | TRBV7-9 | TGTGCCAGCAGCTTAGGAGGGGGACGAGAGACCCAGTACTTC | CASSLGGGRETQYF
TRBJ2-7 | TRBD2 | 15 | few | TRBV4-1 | TGCGCCAGCAGCCATTTACTAGCGGCCCTCTACGAGCAGTACTTC | CASSHLLAALYEQYF
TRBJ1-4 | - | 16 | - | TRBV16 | TGTGCCAGCAGCCGCAGGGGAACCGGGGCTAATGAAAAACTGTTTTTT | CASSRRGTGANEKLFF
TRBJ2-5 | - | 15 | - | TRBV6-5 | TGTGCCAGCAGGACGACGGGGTTACGGCAAGAGACCCAGTACTTC | CASRTTGLRQETQYF
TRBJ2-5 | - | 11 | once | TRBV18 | TGTGCCAGCTCGCGTAGGGAGACCCAGTACTTC | CASSRRETQYF
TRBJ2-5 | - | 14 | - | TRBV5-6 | TGTGCCAGCAGCTCTCAGAGGGGCGGTGAGACCCAGTACTTC | CASSSQRGGETQYF
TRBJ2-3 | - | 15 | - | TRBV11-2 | TGTGCCAGCAGCTTAGCGGGAGCGGGCACAGATACGCAGTATTTT | CASSLAGAGTDTQYF
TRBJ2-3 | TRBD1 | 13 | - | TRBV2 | TGTGCCAGGGACAGGGTTGGGACAGATACGCAGTATTTT | CARDRVGTDTQYF
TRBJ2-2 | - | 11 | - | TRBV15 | TGTGCCACCAGCACCCGAGGGGAGCTGTTTTTT | CATSTRGELFF
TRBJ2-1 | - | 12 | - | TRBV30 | TGTGCCTGGAGTGAGGACCACAATGAGCAGTTCTTC | CAWSEDHNEQFF
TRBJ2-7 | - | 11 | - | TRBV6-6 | TGTGCCAGCAGATCTAGGGGTGAGCAGTACTTC | CASRSRGEQYF
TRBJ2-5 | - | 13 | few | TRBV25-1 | TGTGCCAGCGCTAGACAGTACCAAGAGACCCAGTACTTC | CASARQYQETQYF
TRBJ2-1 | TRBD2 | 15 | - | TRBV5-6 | TGTGCCAGCCGGGAGGGGACTAGCGGGTACAATGAGCAGTTCTTC | CASREGTSGYNEQFF
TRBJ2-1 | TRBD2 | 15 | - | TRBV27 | TGTGCCAGCAGTTCCGGGACTAGAGATGTCAATGAGCAGTTCTTC | CASSSGTRDVNEQFF
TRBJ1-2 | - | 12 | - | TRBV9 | TGTGCCAGCAGCGTAGTAAAGGGTGGCTACACCTTC | CASSVVKGGYTF
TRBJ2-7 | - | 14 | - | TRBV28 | TGTGCCAGCAGTTCCGCAGGGGATGAGTACGAGCAGTACTTC | CASSSAGDEYEQYF